This T cell receptor beta chain is from a study of immune cell composition in non-small cell lung cancer. The data were produced by immunoSEQ multiplex PCR, yet TCRdb's version contains in-frame clones alone and is incomplete. This table has around 9,100 clones, 76% appearing once. The receptor was isolated from a human donor with non-small cell lung cancer. The sequenced material came from lung tumor tissue.

In DNA, the CDR3 is TGTGCCAGCCGCGAGAGAGCCCCAGCGGATGAGCAGTTCTTC. Translation: CASRERAPADEQFF. The chain carries TRBV5-4 and TRBJ2-1; D is perhaps TRBD2 (5 bases). The CDR3 length is 14 residues. Germline lookup yields CDR1 SGHNT and CDR2 YYREEE (reference sequence). V was pared by 7 bases and J by 8 bases, with 19 bases between.